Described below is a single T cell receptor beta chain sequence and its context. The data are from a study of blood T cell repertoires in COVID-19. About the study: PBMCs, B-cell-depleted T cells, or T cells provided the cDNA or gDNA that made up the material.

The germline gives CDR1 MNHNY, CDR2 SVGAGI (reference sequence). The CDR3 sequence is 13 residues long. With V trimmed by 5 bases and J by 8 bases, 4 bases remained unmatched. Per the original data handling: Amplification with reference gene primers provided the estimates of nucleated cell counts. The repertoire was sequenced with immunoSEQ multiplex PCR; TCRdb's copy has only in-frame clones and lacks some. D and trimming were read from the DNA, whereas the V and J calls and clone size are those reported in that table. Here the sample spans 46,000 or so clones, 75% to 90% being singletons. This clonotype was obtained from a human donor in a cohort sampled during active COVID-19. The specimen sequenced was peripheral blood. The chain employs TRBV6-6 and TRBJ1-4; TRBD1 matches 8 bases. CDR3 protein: CASSTGGEEKLFF. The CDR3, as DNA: TGTGCCAGCAGTACAGGGGGAGAGGAAAAACTGTTTTTT.